This entry is about one T cell receptor beta chain. Its antigen is currently unknown. This entry is derived from a study of T cells expressing NK-cell markers. Study-level information: Sorted CD3+CD56-NKG2C+, CD3+CD56+NKG2C+ and CD3+CD56+NKG2C- T cells supplied the TCR beta repertoires. Eight donors were sequenced, seven testing HCMV-seropositive and one testing seronegative. Findings and limits, study-wide: Also leading the CD3+CD56-NKG2C+ fraction in a few donors were these clonotypes. Each of six donors carried dominant NKG2C+ clonotypes accounting for roughly 1.0-7.5% of CD8+ T cells.

Germline-derived CDR1 and CDR2 are ENHRY and SYGVKD. There are 16 residues in the CDR3. From its re-call of the 5' RACE reads, TCRdb lists each CDR3 protein once, without DNA. The sample has approximately 550,000 distinct CDR3 sequences. Specimen: blood T cells: a sorted CD56 or NKG2C T cell subset, CD4+ or CD8+ T cells, or bulk PBMC T cells (not recorded which). This receptor was obtained from a man aged 18 to 30 in good health. This chain links TRBV10-3 with TRBJ2-3; TCRdb proposes TRBD1, but this gene call is untestable without DNA. CDR3 sequence reads: CAISESLDSSTDTQYF.